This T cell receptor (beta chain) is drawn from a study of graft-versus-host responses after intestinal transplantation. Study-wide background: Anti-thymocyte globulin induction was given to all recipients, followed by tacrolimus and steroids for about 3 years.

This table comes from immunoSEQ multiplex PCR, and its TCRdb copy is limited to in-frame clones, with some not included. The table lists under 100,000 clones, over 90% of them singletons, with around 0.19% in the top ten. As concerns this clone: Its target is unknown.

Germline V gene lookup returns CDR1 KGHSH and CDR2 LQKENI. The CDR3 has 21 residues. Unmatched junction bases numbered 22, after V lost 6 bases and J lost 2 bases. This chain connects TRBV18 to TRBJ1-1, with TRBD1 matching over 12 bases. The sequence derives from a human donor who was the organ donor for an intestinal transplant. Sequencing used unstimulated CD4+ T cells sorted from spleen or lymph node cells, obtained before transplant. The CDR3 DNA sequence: TGTGCCAGCTCGCGGGACAGGGGGCGTCTCACCCAGCCTGGGCCTAACACTGAAGCTTTCTTT. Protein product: CASSRDRGRLTQPGPNTEAFF.